Listed here are 7 T cell receptor beta chains from one sample, sequenced in a study of blood T cell repertoires in COVID-19. Only in-frame clones appear in the TCRdb table, and some are missing; sequencing was by immunoSEQ multiplex PCR. Here the sample spans about 260,000 clones, about nine tenths being singletons. Specimen: peripheral blood. The receptors were gathered from a woman aged 45-59 years who had recovered from COVID-19.

The rearrangement uses TRBV18 and TRBJ1-1; 7 nucleotides line up with TRBD1. Germline CDR1 KGHSH, CDR2 LQKENI. V trimming: 7 bases; J trimming: 0 bases; junction bases outside the gene matches: 5. The CDR3 extends over 14 amino acids. DNA for the CDR3: TGTGCCAGCTTAGAGACAGGGATGAACACTGAAGCTTTCTTT. Its protein is CASLETGMNTEAFF.

The chain recombines TRBV2 with TRBJ1-2; D is perhaps TRBD1 (6 bases). V was cut by 9 bases and J by 7 bases, with 24 bases left in between. Germline V gene lookup returns CDR1 SNHLY and CDR2 FYNNEI. The CDR3 covers 15 residues. CDR3: CARIRRDNLGSGYTF. The CDR3 DNA reads as TGTGCCAGGATCCGCCGGGACAACTTGGGGAGTGGCTACACCTTC.

V and J are TRBV5-1 and TRBJ2-5; D is possibly TRBD1 (6 bases). The CDR3 runs 14 residues. Germline V gene lookup returns CDR1 SGHRS and CDR2 YFSETQ. The germline V and J ends were trimmed by 5 bases and 5 bases, with 16 bases remaining between them. The CDR3 nucleotides are TGCGCCAGCAGAGCCAAGTACAGGGTGGAGACCCAGTACTTC. This translates into CASRAKYRVETQYF. Together with reference TRBV5-1 and TRBJ2-5, the CDR3 gives the full variable domain: KAGVTQTPRYLIKTRGQQVTLSCSPISGHRSVSWYQQTPGQGLQFLFEYFSETQRNKGNFPGRFSGRQFSNSRSEMNVSTLELGDSALYLCASRAKYRVETQYFGPGTRLLVL.

The V call is TRBV14, the J call TRBJ2-7, with D perhaps matching TRBD1 (6 bases). There are 14 residues in the CDR3. The germline V gene has CDR1 SGHDN and CDR2 FVKESK. Trimming removed 4 bases at V and 4 bases at J, with 14 bases between. For the CDR3, the DNA is TGTGCCAGCAGCCTAGGACAGCTAAATTACGAGCAGTACTTC. This codes for CASSLGQLNYEQYF.

The rearrangement uses TRBV7-2 and TRBJ2-7, with D tentatively TRBD2 (6 bases). CDR3 size: 15 residues. CDR1 is SGHTA, CDR2 FQGNSA, per germline. Deletions cut 0 bases from V and 3 bases from J, with 12 bases between. In nucleotides, the CDR3 is TGTGCCAGCAGCTTAGCGGGGGGACCGCTCTACGAGCAGTACTTC. Protein: CASSLAGGPLYEQYF. Together with reference TRBV7-2 and TRBJ2-7, the CDR3 gives the full variable domain: GAGVSQSPSNKVTEKGKDVELRCDPISGHTALYWYRQSLGQGLEFLIYFQGNSAPDKSGLPSDRFSAERTGGSVSTLTIQRTQQEDSAVYLCASSLAGGPLYEQYFGPGTRLTVT.

This chain connects TRBV11-3 to TRBJ2-1; the match to TRBD2 covers 10 bases. V was clipped by 5 bases and J by 7 bases; unmatched bases: 5. Germline CDR1 is SGHNT and CDR2 is YENEEA. This CDR3 comprises 14 residues. The CDR3 DNA reads as TGTGCCAGCAGCACGGGACTAGCGACGAATGAGCAGTTCTTC. It specifies CASSTGLATNEQFF.

The chain carries TRBV4-2 and TRBJ1-4; D might be TRBD1 (5 bases). The germline V and J ends were trimmed by 2 bases and 0 bases, with 10 bases remaining between them. Germline assignment: CDR1 LGHNA and CDR2 YNFKEQ. The CDR3 runs 16 residues. The chain's CDR3 is CASSQSDTATNEKLFF. CDR3 sequence (DNA): TGTGCCAGCAGCCAATCGGACACCGCAACTAATGAAAAACTGTTTTTT.